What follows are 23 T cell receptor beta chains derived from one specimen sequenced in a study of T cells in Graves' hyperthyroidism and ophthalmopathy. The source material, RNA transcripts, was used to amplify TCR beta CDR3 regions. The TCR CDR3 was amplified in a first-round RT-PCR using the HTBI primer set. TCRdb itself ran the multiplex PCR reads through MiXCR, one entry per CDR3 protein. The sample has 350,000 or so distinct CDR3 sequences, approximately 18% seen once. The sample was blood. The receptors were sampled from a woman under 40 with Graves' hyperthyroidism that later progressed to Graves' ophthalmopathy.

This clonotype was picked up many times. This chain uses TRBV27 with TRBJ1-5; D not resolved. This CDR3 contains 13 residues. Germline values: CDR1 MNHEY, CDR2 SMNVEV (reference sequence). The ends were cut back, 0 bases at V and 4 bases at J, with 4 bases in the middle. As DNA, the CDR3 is TGTGCCAGCAGTTTATCGGGTAATCAGCCCCAGCATTTT. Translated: CASSLSGNQPQHF.

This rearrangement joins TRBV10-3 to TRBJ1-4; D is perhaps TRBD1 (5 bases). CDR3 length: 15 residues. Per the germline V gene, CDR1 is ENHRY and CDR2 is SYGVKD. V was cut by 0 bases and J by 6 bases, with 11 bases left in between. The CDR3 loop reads CAISESAGTDEKLFF. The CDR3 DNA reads TGTGCCATCAGTGAGTCCGCAGGGACCGATGAAAAACTGTTTTTT.

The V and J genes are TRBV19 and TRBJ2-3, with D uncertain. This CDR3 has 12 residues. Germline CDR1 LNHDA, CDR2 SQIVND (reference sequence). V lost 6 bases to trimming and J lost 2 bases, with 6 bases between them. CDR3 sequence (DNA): TGTGCCAGTAGCATTCCCACAGATACGCAGTATTTT. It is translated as CASSIPTDTQYF.

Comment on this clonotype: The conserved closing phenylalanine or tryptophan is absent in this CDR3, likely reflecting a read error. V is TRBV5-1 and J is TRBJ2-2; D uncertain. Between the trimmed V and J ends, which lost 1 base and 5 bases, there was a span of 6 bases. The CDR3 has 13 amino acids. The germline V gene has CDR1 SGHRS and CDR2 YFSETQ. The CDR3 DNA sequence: TGCGCCAGCAGCTTGATGGGTACCGGGGAGCTGTTTTCT. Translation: CASSLMGTGELFS.

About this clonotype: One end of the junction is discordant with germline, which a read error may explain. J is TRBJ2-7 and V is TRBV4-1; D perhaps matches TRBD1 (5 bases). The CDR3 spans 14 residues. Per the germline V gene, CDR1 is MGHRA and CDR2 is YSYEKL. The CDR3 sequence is CASSQEAGPYVQYF. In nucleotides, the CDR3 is TGCGCCAGCAGCCAAGAGGCAGGGCCCTACGTGCAGTACTTC.

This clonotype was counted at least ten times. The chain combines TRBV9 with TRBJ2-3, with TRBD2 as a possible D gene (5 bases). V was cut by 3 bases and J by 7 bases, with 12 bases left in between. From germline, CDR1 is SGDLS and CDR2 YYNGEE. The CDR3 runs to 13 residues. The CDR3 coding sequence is TGTGCCAGCAGCGACCCAGGAGGAAATACGCAGTATTTT. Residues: CASSDPGGNTQYF.

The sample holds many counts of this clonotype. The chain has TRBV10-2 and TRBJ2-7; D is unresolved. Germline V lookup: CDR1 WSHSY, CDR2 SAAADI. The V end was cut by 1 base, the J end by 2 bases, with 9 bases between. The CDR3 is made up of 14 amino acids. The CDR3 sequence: CASSEYRSTYEQYF. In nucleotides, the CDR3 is TGCGCCAGCAGTGAGTATAGGAGTACCTACGAGCAGTACTTC.

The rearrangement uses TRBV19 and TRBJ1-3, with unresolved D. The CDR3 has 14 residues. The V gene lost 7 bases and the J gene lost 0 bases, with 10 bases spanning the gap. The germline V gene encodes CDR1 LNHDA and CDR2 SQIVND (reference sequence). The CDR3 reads CASTQRLSGNTIYF. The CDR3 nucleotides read TGTGCCAGTACACAGCGGCTCTCTGGAAACACCATATATTTT. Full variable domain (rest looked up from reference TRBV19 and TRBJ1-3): DGGITQSPKYLFRKEGQNVTLSCEQNLNHDAMYWYRQDPGQGLRLIYYSQIVNDFQKGDIAEGYSVSREKKESFPLTVTSAQKNPTAFYLCASTQRLSGNTIYFGEGSWLTVV.

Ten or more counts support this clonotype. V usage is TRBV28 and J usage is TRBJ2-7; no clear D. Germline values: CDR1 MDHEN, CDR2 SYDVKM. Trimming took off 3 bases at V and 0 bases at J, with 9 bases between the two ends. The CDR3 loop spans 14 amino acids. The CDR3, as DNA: TGTGCCAGCAGTTTGACCTGGGGCTCCTACGAGCAGTACTTC. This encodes CASSLTWGSYEQYF.

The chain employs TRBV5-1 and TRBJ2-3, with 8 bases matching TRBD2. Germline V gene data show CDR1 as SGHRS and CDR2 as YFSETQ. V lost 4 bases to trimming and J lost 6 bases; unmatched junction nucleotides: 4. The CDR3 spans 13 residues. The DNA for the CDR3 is TGCGCCAGCAGCCGGGGGGGGACGGATACGCAGTATTTT. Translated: CASSRGGTDTQYF.

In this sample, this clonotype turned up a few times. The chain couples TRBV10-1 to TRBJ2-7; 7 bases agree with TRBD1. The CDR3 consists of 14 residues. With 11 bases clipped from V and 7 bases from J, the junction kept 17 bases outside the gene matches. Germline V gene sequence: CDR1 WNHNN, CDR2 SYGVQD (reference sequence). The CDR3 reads CADFGGQRRGEQYF. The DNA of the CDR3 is TGCGCCGACTTTGGGGGACAGCGTCGCGGGGAGCAGTACTTC.

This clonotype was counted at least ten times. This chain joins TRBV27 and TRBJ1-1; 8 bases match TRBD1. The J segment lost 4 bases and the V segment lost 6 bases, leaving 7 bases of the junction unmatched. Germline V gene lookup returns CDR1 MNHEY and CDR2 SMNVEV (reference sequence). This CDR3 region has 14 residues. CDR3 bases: TGTGCCAGCAGCTACAGGGGGGGTGGCACTGAAGCTTTCTTT. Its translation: CASSYRGGGTEAFF.

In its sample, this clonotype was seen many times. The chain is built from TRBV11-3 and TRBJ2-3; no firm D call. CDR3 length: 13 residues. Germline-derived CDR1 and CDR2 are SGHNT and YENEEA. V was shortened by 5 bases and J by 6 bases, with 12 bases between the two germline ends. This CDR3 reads CASSPPSMDTQYF. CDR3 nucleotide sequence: TGTGCCAGCAGCCCGCCCTCTATGGATACGCAGTATTTT.

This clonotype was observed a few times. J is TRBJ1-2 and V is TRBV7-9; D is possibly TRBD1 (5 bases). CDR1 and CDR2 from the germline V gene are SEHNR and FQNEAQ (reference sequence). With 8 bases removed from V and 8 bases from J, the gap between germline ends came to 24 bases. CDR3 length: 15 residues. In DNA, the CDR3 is TGTGCCAGCGCAAAACTCACAGGCTATCCCAGGGGCTACACCTTC. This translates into CASAKLTGYPRGYTF.

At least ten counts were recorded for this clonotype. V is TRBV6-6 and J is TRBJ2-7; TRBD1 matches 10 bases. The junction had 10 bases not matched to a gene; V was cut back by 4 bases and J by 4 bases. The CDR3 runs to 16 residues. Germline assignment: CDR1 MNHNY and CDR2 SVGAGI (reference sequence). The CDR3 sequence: CASSFNPGTGDYEQYF. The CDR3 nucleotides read TGTGCCAGCAGTTTTAACCCCGGGACAGGGGATTACGAGCAGTACTTC.

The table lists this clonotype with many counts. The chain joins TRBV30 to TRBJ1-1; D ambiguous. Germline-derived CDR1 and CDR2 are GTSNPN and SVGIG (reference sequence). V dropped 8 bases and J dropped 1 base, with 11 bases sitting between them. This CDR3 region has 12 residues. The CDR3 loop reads CALLSWNTEAFF. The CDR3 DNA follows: TGTGCCCTACTATCATGGAACACTGAAGCTTTCTTT.

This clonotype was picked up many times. The CDR3 sequence is CASSYSTGVGEKLFF. Written as DNA, the CDR3 is TGTGCCAGCAGTTACTCCACGGGAGTCGGTGAAAAACTGTTTTTT. This chain uses TRBV6-5 with TRBJ1-4, with D unclear. Trimming cost V 0 bases and J 7 bases, with 12 bases left between them. CDR1 and CDR2 (germline): MNHEY, SVGAGI. The CDR3 extends over 15 amino acids.

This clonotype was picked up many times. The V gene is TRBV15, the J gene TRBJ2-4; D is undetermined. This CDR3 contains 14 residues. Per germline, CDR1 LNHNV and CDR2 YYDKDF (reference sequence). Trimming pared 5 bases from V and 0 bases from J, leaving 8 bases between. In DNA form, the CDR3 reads TGTGCCACCAGCGAAGTACTAGCCAAAAACATTCAGTACTTC. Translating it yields CATSEVLAKNIQYF. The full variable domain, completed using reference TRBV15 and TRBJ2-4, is DAMVIQNPRYQVTQFGKPVTLSCSQTLNHNVMYWYQQKSSQAPKLLFHYYDKDFNNEADTPDNFQSRRPNTSFCFLDIRSPGLGDTAMYLCATSEVLAKNIQYFGAGTRLSVL.

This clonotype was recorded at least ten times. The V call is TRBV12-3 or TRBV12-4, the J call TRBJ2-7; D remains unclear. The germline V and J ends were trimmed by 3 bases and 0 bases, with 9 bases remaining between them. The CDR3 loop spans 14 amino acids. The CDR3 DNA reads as TGTGCCAGCAGTTTCGGCAGGAGCTCCTACGAGCAGTACTTC. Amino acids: CASSFGRSSYEQYF.

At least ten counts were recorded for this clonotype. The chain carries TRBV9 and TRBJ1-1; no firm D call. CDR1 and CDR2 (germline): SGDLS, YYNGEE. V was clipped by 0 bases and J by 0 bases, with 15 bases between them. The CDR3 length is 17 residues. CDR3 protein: CASSVDSGSNMNTEAFF. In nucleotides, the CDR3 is TGTGCCAGCAGCGTAGACTCGGGCTCAAACATGAACACTGAAGCTTTCTTT.

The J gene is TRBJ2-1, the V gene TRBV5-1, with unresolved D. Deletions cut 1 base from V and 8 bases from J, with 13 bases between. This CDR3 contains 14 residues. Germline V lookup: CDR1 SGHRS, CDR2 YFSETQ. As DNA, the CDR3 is TGCGCCAGCAGCTTGTTGTTCTCTGGGGATGAGCAGTTCTTC. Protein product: CASSLLFSGDEQFF.

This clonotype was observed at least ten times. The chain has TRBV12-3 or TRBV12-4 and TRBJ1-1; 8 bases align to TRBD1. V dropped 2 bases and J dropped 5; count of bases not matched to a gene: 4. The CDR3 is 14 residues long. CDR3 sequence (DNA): TGTGCCAGCAGTTTATATACAGGGGGAACTGAAGCTTTCTTT. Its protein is CASSLYTGGTEAFF.

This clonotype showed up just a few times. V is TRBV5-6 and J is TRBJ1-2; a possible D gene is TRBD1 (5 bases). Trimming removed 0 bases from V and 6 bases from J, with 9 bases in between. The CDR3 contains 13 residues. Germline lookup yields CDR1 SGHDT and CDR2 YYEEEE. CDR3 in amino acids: CASSLAQGDGYTF. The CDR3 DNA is TGTGCCAGCAGCTTGGCCCAGGGCGATGGCTACACCTTC.